This T cell receptor beta chain was observed in a study of early stage breast cancer tumors. Study outcomes and limitations: Most shared enriched TCRB sequences were commonly generated ones. In about 85% of the 16 patients, blood comparison separated tumor from normal breast. Unsorted bulk genomic DNA sequencing lacked pairing and functional marker data.

Worth noting for this clone: Antigen: not known.

The assay was immunoSEQ multiplex PCR, and TCRdb's table has in-frame clones only and misses some. The repertoire holds 3,500 to 4,500 clones, 55% to 75% seen once, with 15% to 20% in the top ten. V lost 4 bases and J 6 bases, leaving 9 bases between the germline ends. The CDR3 runs to 13 residues. In germline, CDR1 is SGHTA, CDR2 FQGNSA. The chain joins TRBV7-2 to TRBJ2-2; no clear D. The clonotype comes from a person in their forties with breast cancer. Sequenced input: breast tumor tissue. CDR3 region: CASSSDWSGELFF. DNA of the CDR3: TGTGCCAGCAGCTCTGACTGGTCCGGGGAGCTGTTTTTT.